Below are 23 T cell receptor beta chains sequenced from a single sample in a study of T cell responses to AZD1222 COVID-19 vaccine. The protocol was immunoSEQ multiplex PCR, while the TCRdb copy is restricted to in-frame clones and leaves out a portion. This sample carries some 120,000 clones, 80% to 95% of them seen once, and the ten largest clones take over 4%. The sequencing here drew on peripheral blood, taken 28 days after the second dose of the MenACWY control vaccine. The receptors were gathered from an adult who received the MenACWY meningococcal vaccine as a control.

The chain is built from TRBV6-6 and TRBJ2-7; TRBD1 agrees at 9 bases. The CDR3 contains 14 residues. Germline CDR1 and CDR2: MNHNY and SVGAGI (reference sequence). With 4 bases clipped from V and 1 base from J, the junction kept 2 bases outside the gene matches. The CDR3 nucleotides are TGTGCCAGCAGTTCCGGACAGGGGTCCTACGAGCAGTACTTC. Translated, it gives CASSSGQGSYEQYF.

This chain uses TRBV27 with TRBJ1-5; no clear D gene. Germline V gene lookup returns CDR1 MNHEY and CDR2 SMNVEV (reference sequence). The ends were cut back, 6 bases at V and 0 bases at J, with 9 bases in the middle. The CDR3 extends over 14 amino acids. CDR3 bases: TGTGCCAGCAGCCAGGACTATAGCAATCAGCCCCAGCATTTT. Its translation is CASSQDYSNQPQHF.

The chain has TRBV2 and TRBJ2-1, with 10 bases fitting TRBD2. In germline, CDR1 is SNHLY, CDR2 FYNNEI. The CDR3 sequence is 15 residues long. J lost 8 bases, V lost 7 bases, and 11 bases had no gene match. CDR3 loop: CASKRSLAGDDEQFF. As DNA, the CDR3 is TGTGCCAGCAAAAGGTCGCTAGCGGGAGACGATGAGCAGTTCTTC.

The V and J genes are TRBV11-2 and TRBJ1-6; 7 nucleotides agree with TRBD1. The germline V gene encodes CDR1 SGHAT and CDR2 FQNNGV. V gave up 3 bases and J gave up 0 bases; unmatched junction bases: 8. This CDR3 is 18 amino acids long. The CDR3 coding sequence is TGTGCCAGCAGCTTTGGGACAGCCGCCCTCTCCTATAATTCACCCCTCCACTTT. This sequence encodes CASSFGTAALSYNSPLHF.

The rearrangement joins TRBV2 to TRBJ2-1, with 8 bases lining up with TRBD1. The CDR3 runs 15 residues. Trimming at V came to 6 bases and at J to 1 base, leaving 5 bases not matched to a gene. CDR1 is SNHLY and CDR2 is FYNNEI in the germline V gene. The CDR3 here is CASSTGGRSYNEQFF. Here the CDR3 DNA reads TGTGCCAGCAGCACAGGGGGACGGTCCTACAATGAGCAGTTCTTC.

The J gene is TRBJ2-6, the V gene TRBV9, with D uncertain. CDR1 is SGDLS, CDR2 YYNGEE, per germline. V was clipped by 4 bases and J by 4 bases, with 12 bases between them. The CDR3 is made up of 15 amino acids. CDR3 DNA: TGTGCCAGCAGCCCATCCGAAACAGGGGCCAACGTCCTGACTTTC. As protein: CASSPSETGANVLTF.

The chain joins TRBV10-3 to TRBJ1-2; 9 bases agree with TRBD1. J gave up 6 bases and V 4 bases, and 6 bases lay outside the gene matches. Germline V gene lookup returns CDR1 ENHRY and CDR2 SYGVKD. The CDR3 covers 14 residues. The CDR3 coding sequence is TGTGCCATCAGTGGGACAGGGGAAGATAATGGCTACACCTTC. Translation gives CAISGTGEDNGYTF.

Only a few counts were recorded for this clone. The gene calls are TRBV6-1 and TRBJ1-1; D possibly corresponds to TRBD1 (5 bases). The ends were cut back, 3 bases at V and 5 bases at J, with 7 bases in the middle. The germline V gene has CDR1 MNHNS and CDR2 SASEGT. This CDR3 region has 12 residues. CDR3 region: CASSDGGTEAFF. CDR3 sequence (DNA): TGTGCCAGCAGTGATGGGGGGACTGAAGCTTTCTTT.

This chain connects TRBV7-9 to TRBJ1-5; D unresolved. The V and J ends lost 4 bases and 0 bases respectively, with 7 bases between them. The CDR3 sequence is 14 residues long. Germline V gene sequence: CDR1 SEHNR, CDR2 FQNEAQ (reference sequence). The CDR3 here is CASSSWHSNQPQHF. The CDR3 DNA reads TGTGCCAGCAGCTCCTGGCATAGCAATCAGCCCCAGCATTTT.

CDR3 amino acids: CASSLRTASRNTGELFF. The CDR3 nucleotides read TGTGCCAGCAGCCTGCGGACCGCTAGCCGTAACACCGGGGAGCTGTTTTTT. The chain uses TRBV14 and TRBJ2-2; a possible D gene is TRBD2 (5 bases). V was clipped by 4 bases and J by 2 bases, with 17 bases between them. In germline, CDR1 is SGHDN, CDR2 FVKESK. The CDR3 has 17 residues.

This clone has just one count. The chain carries TRBV27 and TRBJ2-5, with D perhaps TRBD1 (6 bases). The end of the DNA fits TRBJ2-7 better, so the J call may be wrong. CDR1 is MNHEY and CDR2 is SMNVEV in the germline V gene (reference sequence). The CDR3 has 16 residues. The CDR3 here is CASRTLQGQSSYEQYF. In DNA form, the CDR3 reads TGTGCCAGCAGAACTTTGCAAGGACAGTCCTCCTACGAGCAGTACTTC.

The V and J genes are TRBV28 and TRBJ1-6; a possible D gene is TRBD1 (5 bases). This CDR3 comprises 12 residues. V dropped 5 bases and J dropped 13 bases, with 12 bases sitting between them. CDR1 MDHEN and CDR2 SYDVKM come from the germline V gene. For the CDR3, the DNA is TGTGCCAGCAGTCTCCCAAGGGGTCCCCTCCACTTT. As protein: CASSLPRGPLHF.

The chain is built from TRBV3-1 (or the pseudogene TRBV3-2) and TRBJ2-3, with 10 bases lining up with TRBD2. The CDR3 has 18 amino acids. Germline trimming cut 1 base from V and 5 bases from J; bases unmatched to any gene: 12. Germline CDR1 is LGHDT and CDR2 is YNNKEL (reference sequence). This CDR3 reads CASSQVLFSGGAQDTQYF. The CDR3 DNA follows: TGTGCCAGCAGCCAAGTCCTCTTCAGCGGGGGGGCCCAAGATACGCAGTATTTT.

The rearrangement links TRBV19 to TRBJ1-6, with unresolved D. This CDR3 is built from 17 residues. CDR1 is LNHDA and CDR2 is SQIVND in the germline V gene (reference sequence). Trimming took 0 bases from V and 4 from J, leaving 13 bases between them. DNA for the CDR3: TGTGCCAGTAGTATAGATTCTGGGATGGGTTATAATTCACCCCTCCACTTT. This gives the protein CASSIDSGMGYNSPLHF.

This clone was seen just once. The chain has TRBV19 and TRBJ2-7; D is undetermined. Germline values: CDR1 LNHDA, CDR2 SQIVND (reference sequence). The CDR3 extends over 11 amino acids. V was pared by 10 bases and J by 7 bases, with 14 bases between. CDR3 bases: TGTGCCACCCGCCGAGAACGTGAGCAGTACTTC. As protein: CATRREREQYF.

The genes are TRBV6-5 and TRBJ1-1; a possible D gene is TRBD1 (5 bases). Germline V CDR1 and CDR2: MNHEY, SVGAGI. The CDR3 length is 14 residues. V lost 10 bases to trimming and J lost 5 bases, with 20 bases between them. This chain's CDR3 is CATSRAVGETEAFF. Here the CDR3 DNA reads TGTGCCACTTCCAGGGCGGTAGGGGAGACTGAAGCTTTCTTT.

The V gene is TRBV3-1 (or the pseudogene TRBV3-2), the J gene TRBJ2-2, with TRBD1 as a possible D gene (6 bases). The CDR3 loop spans 16 amino acids. Germline V gene lookup returns CDR1 LGHDT and CDR2 YNNKEL (reference sequence). With 6 bases removed from V and 1 base from J, the gap between germline ends came to 15 bases. CDR3 region: CASSLRVGGNTGELFF. Written as DNA, the CDR3 is TGTGCCAGCAGTCTCAGGGTAGGGGGGAACACCGGGGAGCTGTTTTTT.

This sequence joins TRBV27 and TRBJ1-2, with D uncertain. V dropped 6 bases and J dropped 5 bases, with 16 bases sitting between them. Germline V gene data show CDR1 as MNHEY and CDR2 as SMNVEV (reference sequence). The CDR3 length is 14 residues. The CDR3 DNA sequence: TGTGCCAGCAGGACATCTGTGGGAGGATATGGCTACACCTTC. Translated: CASRTSVGGYGYTF.

The genes are TRBV24-1 and TRBJ1-5; 10 nucleotides line up with TRBD1. CDR1 is KGHDR and CDR2 is SFDVKD in the germline V gene. Trimming removed 4 bases from V and 5 bases from J; junction bases left unmatched: 7. The CDR3 sequence is 16 residues long. CDR3 sequence: CATSDAGTGEHQPQHF. The CDR3 nucleotides are TGTGCCACCAGTGACGCCGGGACAGGGGAGCATCAGCCCCAGCATTTT.

The V and J genes are TRBV28 and TRBJ2-5, with a tentative D call TRBD2 (6 bases). This CDR3 is built from 17 residues. V was cut by 1 base and J by 3 bases, with 18 bases left in between. Germline CDR1 MDHEN, CDR2 SYDVKM. The CDR3 region is CASSLSGETEIKETQYF. DNA for the CDR3: TGTGCCAGCAGTTTATCGGGGGAGACTGAAATAAAAGAGACCCAGTACTTC.

The V gene is TRBV7-3, the J gene TRBJ2-1, with TRBD2 matching over 11 bases. The germline CDR1 and CDR2 sequences are SGHTA and FQGTGA. V was pared by 1 base and J by 4 bases, with 0 bases of the junction left unmatched. The CDR3 has 15 residues. CDR3 nucleotide sequence: TGTGCCAGCAGCTTAAGACTAGCGGGATACAATGAGCAGTTCTTC. Translation gives CASSLRLAGYNEQFF.

This rearrangement joins TRBV27 to TRBJ1-2; maybe TRBD1 (6 bases). Germline CDR1 and CDR2: MNHEY and SMNVEV (reference sequence). The length of the CDR3 is 14 residues. Trimming pared 2 bases from V and 6 bases from J, leaving 13 bases between. This CDR3 is CASSLLGGANGYTF. In DNA, the CDR3 is TGTGCCAGCAGTTTACTTGGGGGGGCGAATGGCTACACCTTC.

J is TRBJ1-2 and V is TRBV28; D remains unclear. Germline CDR1 is MDHEN and CDR2 is SYDVKM. The ends were cut back, 2 bases at V and 4 bases at J, with 8 bases in the middle. The CDR3 has 13 amino acids. The CDR3, as DNA: TGTGCCAGCAGTTTAAAAGACCTCTATGGCTACACCTTC. The encoded protein is CASSLKDLYGYTF.